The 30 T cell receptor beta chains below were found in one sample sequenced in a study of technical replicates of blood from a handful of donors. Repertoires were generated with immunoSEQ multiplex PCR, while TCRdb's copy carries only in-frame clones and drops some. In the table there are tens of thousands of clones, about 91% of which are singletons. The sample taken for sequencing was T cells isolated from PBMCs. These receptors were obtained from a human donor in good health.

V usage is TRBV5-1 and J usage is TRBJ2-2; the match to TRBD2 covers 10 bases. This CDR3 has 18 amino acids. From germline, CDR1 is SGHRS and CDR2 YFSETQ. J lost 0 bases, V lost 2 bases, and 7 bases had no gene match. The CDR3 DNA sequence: TGCGCCAGCAGCTTTAGTCCGGGACTAGCGCCGAACACCGGGGAGCTGTTTTTT. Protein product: CASSFSPGLAPNTGELFF. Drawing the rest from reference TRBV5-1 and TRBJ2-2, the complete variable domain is KAGVTQTPRYLIKTRGQQVTLSCSPISGHRSVSWYQQTPGQGLQFLFEYFSETQRNKGNFPGRFSGRQFSNSRSEMNVSTLELGDSALYLCASSFSPGLAPNTGELFFGEGSRLTVL.

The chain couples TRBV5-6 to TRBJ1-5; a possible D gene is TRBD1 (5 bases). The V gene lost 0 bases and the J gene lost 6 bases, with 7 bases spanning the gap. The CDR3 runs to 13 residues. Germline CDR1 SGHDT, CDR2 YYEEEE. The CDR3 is CASSLGRGQPQHF. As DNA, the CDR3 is TGTGCCAGCAGCTTGGGTAGGGGTCAGCCCCAGCATTTT.

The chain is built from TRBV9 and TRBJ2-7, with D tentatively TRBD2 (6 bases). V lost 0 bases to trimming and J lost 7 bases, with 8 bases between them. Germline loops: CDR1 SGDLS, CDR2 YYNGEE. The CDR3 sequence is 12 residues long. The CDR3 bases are TGTGCCAGCAGCGTAGTGGGGGGTGAGCAGTACTTC. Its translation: CASSVVGGEQYF.

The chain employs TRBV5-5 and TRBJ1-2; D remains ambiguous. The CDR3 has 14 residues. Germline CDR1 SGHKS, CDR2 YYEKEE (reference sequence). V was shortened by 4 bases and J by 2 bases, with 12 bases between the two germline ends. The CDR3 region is CASSPSTGNYGYTF. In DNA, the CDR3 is TGTGCCAGCAGCCCATCGACGGGAAACTATGGCTACACCTTC.

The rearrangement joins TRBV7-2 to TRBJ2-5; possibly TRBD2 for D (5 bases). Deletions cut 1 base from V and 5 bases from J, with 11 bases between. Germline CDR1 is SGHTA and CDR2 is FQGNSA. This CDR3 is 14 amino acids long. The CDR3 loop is CASSLDPSRETQYF. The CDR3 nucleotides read TGTGCCAGCAGCTTAGATCCTAGCAGGGAGACCCAGTACTTC.

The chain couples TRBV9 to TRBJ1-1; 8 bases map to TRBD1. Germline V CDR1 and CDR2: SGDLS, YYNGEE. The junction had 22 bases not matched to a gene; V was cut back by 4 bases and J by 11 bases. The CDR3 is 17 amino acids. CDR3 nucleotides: TGTGCCAGCAGCCCTAGTATCAGGGGACAGGCGGAAGGAGAGGCTTTCTTT. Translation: CASSPSIRGQAEGEAFF.

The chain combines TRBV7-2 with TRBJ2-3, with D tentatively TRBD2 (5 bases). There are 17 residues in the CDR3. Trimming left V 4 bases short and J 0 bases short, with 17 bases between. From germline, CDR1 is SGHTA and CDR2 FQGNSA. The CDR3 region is CASSSTGERISTDTQYF. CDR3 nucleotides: TGTGCCAGCAGCTCCACCGGGGAGCGGATTAGCACAGATACGCAGTATTTT.

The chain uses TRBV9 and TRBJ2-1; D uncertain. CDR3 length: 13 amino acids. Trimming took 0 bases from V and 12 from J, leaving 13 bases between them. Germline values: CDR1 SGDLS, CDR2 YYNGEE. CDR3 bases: TGTGCCAGCAGCGTAGGGCCGAGTGGGCCGCAGTTCTTC. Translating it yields CASSVGPSGPQFF.

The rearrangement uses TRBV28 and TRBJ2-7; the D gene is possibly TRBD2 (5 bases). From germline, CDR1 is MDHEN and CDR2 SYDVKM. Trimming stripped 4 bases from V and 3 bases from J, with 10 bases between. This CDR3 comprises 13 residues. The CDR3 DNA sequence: TGTGCCAGCAGTTCTGGGAGAATCTACGAGCAGTACTTC. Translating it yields CASSSGRIYEQYF. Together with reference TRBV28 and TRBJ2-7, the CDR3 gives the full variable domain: DVKVTQSSRYLVKRTGEKVFLECVQDMDHENMFWYRQDPGLGLRLIYFSYDVKMKEKGDIPEGYSVSREKKERFSLILESASTNQTSMYLCASSSGRIYEQYFGPGTRLTVT.

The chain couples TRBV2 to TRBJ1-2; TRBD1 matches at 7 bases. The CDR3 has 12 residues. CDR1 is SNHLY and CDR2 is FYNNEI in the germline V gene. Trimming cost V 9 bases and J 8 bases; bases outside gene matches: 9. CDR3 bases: TGTGCCAGTGTAGACAGGGCGGGAGGCTACACCTTC. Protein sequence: CASVDRAGGYTF.

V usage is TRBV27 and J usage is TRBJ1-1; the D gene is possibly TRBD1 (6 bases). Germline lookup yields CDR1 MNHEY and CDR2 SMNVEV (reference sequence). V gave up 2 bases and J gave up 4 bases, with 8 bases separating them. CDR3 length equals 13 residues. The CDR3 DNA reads TGTGCCAGCAGTTTAAAAGGGGGCACTGAAGCTTTCTTT. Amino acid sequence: CASSLKGGTEAFF.

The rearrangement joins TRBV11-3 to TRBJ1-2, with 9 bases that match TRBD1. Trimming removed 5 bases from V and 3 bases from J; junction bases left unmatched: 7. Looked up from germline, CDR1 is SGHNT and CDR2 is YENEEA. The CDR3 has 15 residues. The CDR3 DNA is TGTGCCAGCAGCCACCGGGACAGGGTGGACTATGGCTACACCTTC. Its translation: CASSHRDRVDYGYTF. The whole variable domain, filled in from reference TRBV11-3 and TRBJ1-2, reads EAGVVQSPRYKIIEKKQPVAFWCNPISGHNTLYWYLQNLGQGPELLIRYENEEAVDDSQLPKDRFSAERLKGVDSTLKIQPAELGDSAVYLCASSHRDRVDYGYTFGSGTRLTVV.

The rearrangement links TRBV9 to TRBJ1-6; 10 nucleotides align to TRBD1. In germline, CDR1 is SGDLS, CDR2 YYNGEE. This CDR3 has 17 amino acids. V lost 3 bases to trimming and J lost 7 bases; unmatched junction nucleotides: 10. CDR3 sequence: CASSAPGQGLGNSPLHF. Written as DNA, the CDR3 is TGTGCCAGCAGCGCACCGGGACAGGGGTTGGGGAATTCACCCCTCCACTTT.

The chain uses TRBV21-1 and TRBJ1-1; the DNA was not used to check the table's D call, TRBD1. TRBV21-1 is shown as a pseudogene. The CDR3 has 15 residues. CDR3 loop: CATPPRTGKDTEAFF. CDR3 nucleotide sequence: TGTGCCACCCCACCCCGGACAGGGAAGGACACTGAAGCTTTCTTT.

CDR3 region: CASSPRIAGPYEQYF. As DNA, the CDR3 is TGTGCCAGCAGCCCCAGGATAGCGGGGCCCTACGAGCAGTACTTC. J is TRBJ2-7 and V is TRBV27, with TRBD2 matching 8 bases. This CDR3 has 15 residues. Germline V gene sequence: CDR1 MNHEY, CDR2 SMNVEV (reference sequence). The V segment lost 6 bases and the J segment 2 bases; nucleotides outside the gene matches: 9.

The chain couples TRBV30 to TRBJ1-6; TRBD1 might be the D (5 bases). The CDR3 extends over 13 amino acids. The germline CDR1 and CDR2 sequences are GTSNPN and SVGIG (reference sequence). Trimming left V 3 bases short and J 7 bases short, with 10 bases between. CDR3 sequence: CAWSRQSNSPLHF. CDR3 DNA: TGTGCCTGGAGCAGACAGTCAAATTCACCCCTCCACTTT.

CDR3 residues: CAISDRDDYNEQFF. CDR3 DNA: TGTGCCATCAGTGACAGGGATGACTACAATGAGCAGTTCTTC. The chain combines TRBV10-3 with TRBJ2-1; a weak D match, TRBD1 (5 bases). Trimming cost V 3 bases and J 3 bases, with 9 bases left between them. Germline CDR1 and CDR2: ENHRY and SYGVKD. The length of the CDR3 is 14 residues.

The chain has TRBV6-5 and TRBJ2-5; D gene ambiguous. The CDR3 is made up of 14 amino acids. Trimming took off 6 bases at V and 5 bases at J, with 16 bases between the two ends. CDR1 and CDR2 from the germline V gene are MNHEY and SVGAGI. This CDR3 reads CASRGGRPWETQYF. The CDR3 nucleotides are TGTGCCAGCAGAGGCGGTCGTCCCTGGGAGACCCAGTACTTC.

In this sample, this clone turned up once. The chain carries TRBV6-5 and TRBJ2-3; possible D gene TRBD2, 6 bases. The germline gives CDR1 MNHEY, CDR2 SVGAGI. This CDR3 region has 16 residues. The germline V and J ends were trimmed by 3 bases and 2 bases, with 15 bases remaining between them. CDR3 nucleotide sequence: TGTGCCAGCAGTTATTGGGGCGGGGACGTCACAGATACGCAGTATTTT. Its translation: CASSYWGGDVTDTQYF.

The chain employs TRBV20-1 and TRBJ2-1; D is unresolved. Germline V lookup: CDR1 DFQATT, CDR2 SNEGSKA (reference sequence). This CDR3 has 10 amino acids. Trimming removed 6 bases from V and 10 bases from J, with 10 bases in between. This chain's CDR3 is CSAGSREQFF. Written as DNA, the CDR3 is TGCAGTGCCGGGTCCCGGGAGCAGTTCTTC.

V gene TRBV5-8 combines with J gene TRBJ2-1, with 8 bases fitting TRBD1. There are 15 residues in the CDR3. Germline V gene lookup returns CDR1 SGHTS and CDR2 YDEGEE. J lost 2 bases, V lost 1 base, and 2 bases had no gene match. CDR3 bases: TGTGCCAGCAGCTTGCAGGGGGCCCCCTACAATGAGCAGTTCTTC. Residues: CASSLQGAPYNEQFF.

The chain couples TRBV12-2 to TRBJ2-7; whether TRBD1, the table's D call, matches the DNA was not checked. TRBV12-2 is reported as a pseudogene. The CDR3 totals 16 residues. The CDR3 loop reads CASRLTPRVISYEQYF. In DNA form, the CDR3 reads TGTGCAAGTCGCCTCACGCCCAGGGTAATCTCCTACGAGCAGTACTTC.

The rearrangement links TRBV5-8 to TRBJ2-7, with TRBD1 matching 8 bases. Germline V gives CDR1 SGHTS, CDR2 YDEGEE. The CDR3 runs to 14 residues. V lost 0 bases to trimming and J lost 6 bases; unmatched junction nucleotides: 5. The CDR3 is CASSLVRQGPEQYF. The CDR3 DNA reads TGTGCCAGCAGCTTGGTAAGACAGGGGCCCGAGCAGTACTTC.

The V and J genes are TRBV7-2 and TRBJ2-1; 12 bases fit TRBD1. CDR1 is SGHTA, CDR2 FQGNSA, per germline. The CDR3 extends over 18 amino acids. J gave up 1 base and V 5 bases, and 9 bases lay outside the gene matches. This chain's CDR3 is CASSQGTGGSSSYNEQFF. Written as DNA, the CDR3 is TGTGCCAGCAGCCAAGGGACAGGGGGCTCTTCATCCTACAATGAGCAGTTCTTC.

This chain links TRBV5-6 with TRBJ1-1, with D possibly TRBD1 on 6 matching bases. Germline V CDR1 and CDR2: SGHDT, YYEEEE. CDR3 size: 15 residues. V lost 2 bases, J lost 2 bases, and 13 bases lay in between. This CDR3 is CASSLTGGANTEAFF. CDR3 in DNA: TGTGCCAGCAGCTTAACTGGGGGCGCAAACACTGAAGCTTTCTTT. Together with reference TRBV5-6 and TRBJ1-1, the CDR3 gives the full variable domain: DAGVTQSPTHLIKTRGQQVTLRCSPKSGHDTVSWYQQALGQGPQFIFQYYEEEERQRGNFPDRFSGHQFPNYSSELNVNALLLGDSALYLCASSLTGGANTEAFFGQGTRLTVV.

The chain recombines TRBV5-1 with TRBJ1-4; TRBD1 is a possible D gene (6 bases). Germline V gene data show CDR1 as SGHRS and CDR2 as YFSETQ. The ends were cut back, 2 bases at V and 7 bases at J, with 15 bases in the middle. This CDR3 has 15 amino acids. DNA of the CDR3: TGCGCCAGCAGCTTTTCGGGGGGCGCGGGTGAAAAACTGTTTTTT. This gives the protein CASSFSGGAGEKLFF.

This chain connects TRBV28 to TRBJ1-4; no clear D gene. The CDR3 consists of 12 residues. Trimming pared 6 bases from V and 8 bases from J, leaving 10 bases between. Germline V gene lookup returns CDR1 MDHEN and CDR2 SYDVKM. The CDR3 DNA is TGTGCCAGCAGCTCTCCCGGGGAAAAACTGTTTTTT. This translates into CASSSPGEKLFF.

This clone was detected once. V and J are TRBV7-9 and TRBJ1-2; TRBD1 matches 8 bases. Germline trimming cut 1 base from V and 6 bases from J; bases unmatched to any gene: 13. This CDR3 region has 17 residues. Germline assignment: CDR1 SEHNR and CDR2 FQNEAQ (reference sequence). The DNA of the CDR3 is TGTGCCAGCAGCTTAGGAGTCAGGGGGCGCGTCGGGGATGGCTACACCTTC. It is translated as CASSLGVRGRVGDGYTF.

The CDR3 protein is CASSEARGFEDSNQPQHF. The CDR3 region has the DNA TGTGCCAGCAGTGAAGCTCGGGGATTCGAGGATAGCAATCAGCCCCAGCATTTT. V usage is TRBV6-1 and J usage is TRBJ1-5, with D hard to call. Germline V lookup: CDR1 MNHNS, CDR2 SASEGT. CDR3 size: 18 residues. V was shortened by 0 bases and J by 0 bases, with 15 bases between the two germline ends.

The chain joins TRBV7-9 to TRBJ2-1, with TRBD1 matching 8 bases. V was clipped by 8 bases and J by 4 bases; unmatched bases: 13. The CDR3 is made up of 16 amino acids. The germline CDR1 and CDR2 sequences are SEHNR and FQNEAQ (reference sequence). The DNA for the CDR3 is TGTGCCAGCGGCCCTAGAGGACAGGGACCATACAATGAGCAGTTCTTC. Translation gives CASGPRGQGPYNEQFF.